The 4 T cell receptor beta chains presented below share a single source sample, sequenced in a study of monozygotic twins with inflammatory bowel disease (dated by TCRdb to about 2019). The method behind the library was 5' RACE. The sample was run on an Illumina HiSeq 2500. TCRdb reprocessed the raw reads; every CDR3 protein sequence is a single record, and DNA is not supplied. The data table for this sample lists 330,000 or so distinct CDR3 sequences. Of the sample, around 2% is held by the ten largest clones. The sequenced sample was blood. Receptor source: a human donor with ulcerative colitis or Crohn's disease, or a healthy co-twin of an affected twin (not recorded which).

This sequence joins TRBV10-2 and TRBJ2-1; TCRdb's D gene call, TRBD2, goes unchecked for lack of DNA. The CDR3 totals 13 residues. Germline V gene sequence: CDR1 WSHSY, CDR2 SAAADI. CDR3 protein: CAAQAGGNNEQFF.

The CDR3 sequence: CASTEQGSGANVLTF. This sequence joins TRBV12-3 or TRBV12-4 and TRBJ2-6; TCRdb proposes TRBD1, but this gene call is untestable without DNA. The CDR3 is 15 amino acids.

The CDR3: CASSELSTGELFF. The gene calls are TRBV12-3 or TRBV12-4 and TRBJ2-2. This CDR3 region has 13 residues.

The gene calls are TRBV15 and TRBJ2-2. Germline CDR1 LNHNV, CDR2 YYDKDF (reference sequence). The CDR3 runs 13 residues. The CDR3 region is CATSRQEYGELFF. The full variable domain, completed using reference TRBV15 and TRBJ2-2, is DAMVIQNPRYQVTQFGKPVTLSCSQTLNHNVMYWYQQKSSQAPKLLFHYYDKDFNNEADTPDNFQSRRPNTSFCFLDIRSPGLGDTAMYLCATSRQEYGELFFGEGSRLTVL.